The sample holds many counts of the clone carrying this T cell receptor (beta chain). The antigen is unknown. This entry is derived from a study of T cells in Graves' hyperthyroidism and ophthalmopathy. Overall study findings and caveats: The majority of expanded thyroid clonotypes above 0.001 also appeared in blood. A model using 13 V-J features told ophthalmopathy apart from stable hyperthyroidism.

The study collected blood at first hyperthyroidism diagnosis, before any ophthalmopathy symptoms arose. The CDR3 is made up of 14 amino acids. Per germline, CDR1 SGDLS and CDR2 YYNGEE. V lost 4 bases, J lost 1 base, and 12 bases lay in between. RNA transcripts were the template for amplifying TCR beta CDR3 regions. Using the HTBI primer set, a first-round RT-PCR was run on the TCR CDR3. TCRdb processed the multiplex PCR reads anew with MiXCR; each CDR3 protein has one entry. Of approximately 600,000 distinct CDR3 sequences in the sample, over 11% were seen once. The sequencing sample was made of blood. The rearrangement joins TRBV9 to TRBJ2-7, with D unresolved. This TCR was sampled from a woman younger than 45 with Graves' hyperthyroidism that later progressed to Graves' ophthalmopathy. The CDR3 region has the DNA TGTGCCAGCAGCCTCGACTCCAATTCCTACGAGCAGTACTTC. Amino acids: CASSLDSNSYEQYF.